These 13 T cell receptor beta chains share one sample of origin, sequenced in a study of blood T cell repertoires in COVID-19. Using immunoSEQ multiplex PCR, the repertoire was profiled, and TCRdb retains in-frame clones only, with some absent. This sample has a few hundred thousand clones; about nine tenths occur once, and the top ten carry more than 9%. The sequencing sample was made of PBMCs or T cells enriched from blood (not recorded which). The receptors come from a woman under 30 who had recovered from COVID-19.

V usage is TRBV7-2 and J usage is TRBJ2-7; 8 nucleotides agree with TRBD1. The CDR3 contains 14 residues. J was trimmed by 4 bases and V by 4 bases; bases with no gene match: 6. Germline lookup yields CDR1 SGHTA and CDR2 FQGNSA. The CDR3 here is CASSSQQGVYEQYF. The CDR3 nucleotides are TGTGCCAGCAGCTCGCAACAGGGGGTATACGAGCAGTACTTC.

This chain uses TRBV7-9 with TRBJ1-6; D ambiguous. V was trimmed by 2 bases and J by 7 bases, leaving 9 bases between them. In germline, CDR1 is SEHNR, CDR2 FQNEAQ (reference sequence). The length of the CDR3 is 14 residues. The CDR3: CASSLTTVNSPLHF. In DNA form, the CDR3 reads TGTGCCAGCAGCTTAACCACGGTCAATTCACCCCTCCACTTT. Together with reference TRBV7-9 and TRBJ1-6, the CDR3 gives the full variable domain: DTGVSQNPRHKITKRGQNVTFRCDPISEHNRLYWYRQTLGQGPEFLTYFQNEAQLEKSRLLSDRFSAERPKGSFSTLEIQRTEQGDSAMYLCASSLTTVNSPLHFGNGTRLTVT.

The rearrangement links TRBV15 to TRBJ2-5; TRBD1 matches 8 bases. This CDR3 has 14 amino acids. Germline V lookup: CDR1 LNHNV, CDR2 YYDKDF (reference sequence). Unmatched junction bases numbered 7, after V lost 5 bases and J lost 5 bases. In nucleotides, the CDR3 is TGTGCCACCAGCCGGGGACAGGAGGGCGAGACCCAGTACTTC. This translates into CATSRGQEGETQYF.

A remark on this clone: Other nucleotide sequences from this sample produce the same CDR3. V is TRBV7-9 and J is TRBJ2-5; D might be TRBD2 (6 bases). Germline V gene sequence: CDR1 SEHNR, CDR2 FQNEAQ (reference sequence). CDR3 length equals 14 residues. The germline V and J ends were trimmed by 5 bases and 2 bases, with 12 bases remaining between them. This CDR3 reads CASSLGGGQETQYF. The CDR3 nucleotides are TGTGCCAGCAGCCTCGGTGGGGGGCAAGAGACCCAGTACTTC. Based on the CDR3 plus reference TRBV7-9 and TRBJ2-5, the full variable domain is DTGVSQNPRHKITKRGQNVTFRCDPISEHNRLYWYRQTLGQGPEFLTYFQNEAQLEKSRLLSDRFSAERPKGSFSTLEIQRTEQGDSAMYLCASSLGGGQETQYFGPGTRLLVL.

This sequence joins TRBV27 and TRBJ2-3; 9 bases line up with TRBD1. This CDR3 contains 13 residues. Trimming cost V 10 bases and J 1 base; bases outside gene matches: 3. Looked up from germline, CDR1 is MNHEY and CDR2 is SMNVEV (reference sequence). The CDR3 nucleotides are TGTGCCACCCGGACAGGGGGCACAGATACGCAGTATTTT. The encoded protein is CATRTGGTDTQYF.

The chain is built from TRBV30 and TRBJ2-1; TRBD2 aligns across 7 bases. The CDR3 loop spans 14 amino acids. The J segment lost 4 bases and the V segment lost 6 bases, leaving 9 bases of the junction unmatched. CDR1 and CDR2 (germline): GTSNPN, SVGIG (reference sequence). The DNA of the CDR3 is TGTGCCTGTCTCCGGGGGGATGGATACAATGAGCAGTTCTTC. Encoded protein: CACLRGDGYNEQFF.

The gene calls are TRBV11-3 and TRBJ2-2, with D perhaps TRBD2 (6 bases). CDR3 size: 18 residues. Germline loops: CDR1 SGHNT, CDR2 YENEEA. Trimming left V 1 base short and J 3 bases short, with 18 bases between. CDR3 bases: TGTGCCAGCAGCTTAGCCTCGACCCGGGAGCGGTACACCGGGGAGCTGTTTTTT. Protein: CASSLASTRERYTGELFF. Together with reference TRBV11-3 and TRBJ2-2, the CDR3 gives the full variable domain: EAGVVQSPRYKIIEKKQPVAFWCNPISGHNTLYWYLQNLGQGPELLIRYENEEAVDDSQLPKDRFSAERLKGVDSTLKIQPAELGDSAVYLCASSLASTRERYTGELFFGEGSRLTVL.

The chain employs TRBV10-2 and TRBJ2-7; D is perhaps TRBD1 (6 bases). Germline-derived CDR1 and CDR2 are WSHSY and SAAADI. CDR3 length equals 14 residues. V was cut by 3 bases and J by 1 base, with 10 bases left in between. In DNA, the CDR3 is TGCGCCAGCAGTGACAGGGGAGCATCCTACGAGCAGTACTTC. This gives the protein CASSDRGASYEQYF.

V and J are TRBV6-5 and TRBJ2-7; TRBD2 matches 7 bases. The CDR3 has 15 amino acids. CDR1 and CDR2 (germline): MNHEY, SVGAGI. V shed 0 bases and J 3 bases; nucleotides not matched to a gene: 5. DNA for the CDR3: TGTGCCAGCAGTTACTCTAGCGGGCTAAACTACGAGCAGTACTTC. Protein sequence: CASSYSSGLNYEQYF.

This chain uses TRBV5-4 with TRBJ2-3, with a possible D match to TRBD2 (5 bases). This CDR3 has 15 amino acids. Germline loops: CDR1 SGHNT, CDR2 YYREEE (reference sequence). With 5 bases removed from V and 3 bases from J, the gap between germline ends came to 16 bases. CDR3 coding DNA: TGTGCCAGCAGTCCCGGGCCGGGGTTAACAGATACGCAGTATTTT. Its protein product is CASSPGPGLTDTQYF. Full variable domain (rest looked up from reference TRBV5-4 and TRBJ2-3): ETGVTQSPTHLIKTRGQQVTLRCSSQSGHNTVSWYQQALGQGPQFIFQYYREEENGRGNFPPRFSGLQFPNYSSELNVNALELDDSALYLCASSPGPGLTDTQYFGPGTRLTVL.

This clone appeared once. J is TRBJ2-5 and V is TRBV13, with unresolved D. Looked up from germline, CDR1 is PRHDT and CDR2 is FYEKMQ (reference sequence). V gave up 5 bases and J gave up 2 bases, with 15 bases separating them. The CDR3 runs to 15 residues. The DNA of the CDR3 is TGTGCCAGCAGCGTCGCGACTGAACCACAAGAGACCCAGTACTTC. Residues: CASSVATEPQETQYF.

This clone was found a few times. The V and J genes are TRBV28 and TRBJ1-1; tentatively, D is TRBD1 (6 bases). The V and J ends lost 5 bases and 0 bases respectively, with 13 bases between them. The CDR3 has 15 residues. Looked up from germline, CDR1 is MDHEN and CDR2 is SYDVKM. The CDR3 nucleotides are TGTGCCAGCAGTCCAGGGGCAGGGGTGAACACTGAAGCTTTCTTT. This sequence encodes CASSPGAGVNTEAFF.

The V call is TRBV7-3, the J call TRBJ1-2; TRBD1 aligns across 8 bases. J was trimmed by 7 bases and V by 5 bases; bases with no gene match: 12. Germline CDR1 is SGHTA and CDR2 is FQGTGA. CDR3 length equals 15 residues. The CDR3 DNA reads TGTGCCAGCAGCCCGGGACAGGCCCAATCAGGTGGCTACACCTTC. Translated: CASSPGQAQSGGYTF.